The 19 T cell receptor beta chains below were found in one sample sequenced in a study of CXCR4 blockade with PD-1 therapy in pancreatic cancer. The data were produced by immunoSEQ multiplex PCR, yet TCRdb's version contains in-frame clones alone and is incomplete. The sample consists of 5,000 to 6,500 clones, less than 40% of them appearing once. Material: tumor tissue. The receptors derive from a human donor with pancreatic ductal adenocarcinoma.

This clone was seen only a few times. The V gene is TRBV28, the J gene TRBJ2-7; D perhaps matches TRBD2 (6 bases). The CDR3 has 14 residues. Germline V gives CDR1 MDHEN, CDR2 SYDVKM. The V gene lost 6 bases and the J gene lost 3 bases, with 15 bases spanning the gap. CDR3 sequence: CASRPPGRDYEQYF. The CDR3, as DNA: TGTGCCAGCAGGCCCCCGGGGCGGGACTACGAGCAGTACTTC.

This chain connects TRBV11-3 to TRBJ2-7; the D gene could be TRBD1 or TRBD2 (5 bases each). V lost 3 bases and J 0 bases, leaving 12 bases between the germline ends. Germline V gene sequence: CDR1 SGHNT, CDR2 YENEEA. The CDR3 is 15 residues long. CDR3: CASSFWGTDSYEQYF. The CDR3 DNA reads as TGTGCCAGCAGCTTCTGGGGGACGGACTCCTACGAGCAGTACTTC.

In its sample, this clone was seen a few times. The chain employs TRBV9 and TRBJ2-5; a possible D gene is TRBD2 (6 bases). Germline loops: CDR1 SGDLS, CDR2 YYNGEE. This CDR3 is 14 amino acids long. V lost 5 bases and J lost 4, with 15 bases in between. CDR3: CASSGNRDSETQYF. In DNA form, the CDR3 reads TGTGCCAGCAGTGGAAACCGGGACTCAGAGACCCAGTACTTC.

The chain is built from TRBV6-8 and TRBJ2-6; D might be TRBD2 (5 bases). The CDR3 loop spans 13 amino acids. Germline V gene sequence: CDR1 MNHGY, CDR2 SAAAGT. With 5 bases removed from V and 18 bases from J, the gap between germline ends came to 20 bases. CDR3 sequence reads: CASSHAPRDPPTF. The CDR3 DNA is TGTGCCAGCAGTCACGCGCCGAGGGATCCCCCGACTTTC.

The CDR3 here is CASSPSQGALNTEAFF. The CDR3 coding sequence is TGTGCCAGCTCACCAAGTCAAGGGGCCCTGAACACTGAAGCTTTCTTT. The chain recombines TRBV18 with TRBJ1-1, with D perhaps matching TRBD1 (5 bases). The CDR3 has 16 amino acids. Trimming cost V 2 bases and J 0 bases, with 13 bases left between them. In germline, CDR1 is KGHSH, CDR2 LQKENI.

V is TRBV9 and J is TRBJ2-1; the D gene is possibly TRBD1 (5 bases). V was clipped by 3 bases and J by 8 bases, with 15 bases between them. The CDR3 sequence is 14 residues long. The V gene's germline CDR1 is SGDLS and CDR2 YYNGEE. CDR3 amino acids: CASSEGVQGDEQFF. The CDR3, as DNA: TGTGCCAGCAGCGAAGGGGTGCAAGGGGATGAGCAGTTCTTC.

This chain links TRBV29-1 with TRBJ2-3; 9 bases match TRBD1. Trimming removed 7 bases from V and 2 bases from J; junction bases left unmatched: 4. CDR3 size: 13 residues. Germline CDR1 reads SQVTM; CDR2 reads ANQGSEA. As DNA, the CDR3 is TGCAGCGCCCGGACAGGGGTCACAGATACGCAGTATTTT. Amino acid sequence: CSARTGVTDTQYF.

The rearrangement uses TRBV18 and TRBJ1-2; D possibly corresponds to TRBD1 (5 bases). From germline, CDR1 is KGHSH and CDR2 LQKENI. This CDR3 comprises 14 residues. With 0 bases removed from V and 3 bases from J, the gap between germline ends came to 8 bases. The CDR3 nucleotides are TGTGCCAGCTCACCACCGGGGACTGACTATGGCTACACCTTC. Protein sequence: CASSPPGTDYGYTF.

This clone has just a few counts. The CDR3 loop reads CASSTGTSGYEQYF. The CDR3 DNA is TGTGCCAGTAGCACCGGGACTAGCGGCTACGAGCAGTACTTC. The genes are TRBV19 and TRBJ2-7; 11 bases fit TRBD2. From germline, CDR1 is LNHDA and CDR2 SQIVND (reference sequence). With V trimmed by 6 bases and J by 3 bases, 4 bases remained unmatched. This CDR3 comprises 14 residues.

V is TRBV14 and J is TRBJ2-5, with D perhaps TRBD1 (8 bases). Germline V gene sequence: CDR1 SGHDN, CDR2 FVKESK. The ends were cut back, 3 bases at V and 4 bases at J, with 15 bases in the middle. The CDR3 loop spans 15 amino acids. In DNA, the CDR3 is TGTGCCAGCAGCCAGGGGGGGACAGGACCAGAGACCCAGTACTTC. Its translation is CASSQGGTGPETQYF.

The chain couples TRBV19 to TRBJ2-2; a possible D gene is TRBD2 (5 bases). This CDR3 is built from 13 residues. V was cut by 5 bases and J by 7 bases, with 11 bases left in between. Germline-derived CDR1 and CDR2 are LNHDA and SQIVND (reference sequence). CDR3 in amino acids: CASSSQRYGELFF. The CDR3 DNA sequence: TGTGCCAGTAGTTCACAGCGGTACGGGGAGCTGTTTTTT.

This sequence joins TRBV19 and TRBJ2-7, with TRBD1 matching over 7 bases. This CDR3 comprises 14 residues. From germline, CDR1 is LNHDA and CDR2 SQIVND (reference sequence). The ends lost 4 bases at V and 0 bases at J; junction bases unmatched: 3. The CDR3 DNA is TGTGCCAGTAGTACACAGGGGCACTCCTACGAGCAGTACTTC. Residues: CASSTQGHSYEQYF.

This clone is termed medium-sized. At the DNA level, this CDR3 is encoded by other sequences in the same sample as well. This chain joins TRBV28 and TRBJ2-1; 8 bases fit TRBD2. CDR1 is MDHEN, CDR2 SYDVKM, per germline. Trimming at V came to 2 bases and at J to 5 bases, leaving 5 bases not matched to a gene. The CDR3 runs to 15 residues. CDR3 in amino acids: CASSLIAGGNNEQFF. The CDR3 nucleotides are TGTGCCAGCAGTTTAATCGCGGGAGGAAACAATGAGCAGTTCTTC.

This clone was picked up many times. The genes are TRBV7-7 and TRBJ2-1; 8 bases agree with TRBD1. V shed 1 base, J shed 4 bases, and the junction held 15 bases outside the gene matches. The CDR3 length is 19 residues. Germline assignment: CDR1 SSHAT and CDR2 FNYEAQ (reference sequence). CDR3 sequence reads: CASSLDSFGGQGPYNEQFF. CDR3 coding DNA: TGTGCCAGCAGCTTAGATAGTTTCGGCGGACAGGGTCCTTACAATGAGCAGTTCTTC.

The V call is TRBV18, the J call TRBJ1-5; 10 bases are a match to TRBD1. The CDR3 length is 15 residues. Germline V gene lookup returns CDR1 KGHSH and CDR2 LQKENI. Germline trimming cut 2 bases from V and 6 bases from J; bases unmatched to any gene: 4. CDR3 sequence reads: CASSPGTGAVQPQHF. CDR3 DNA sequence: TGTGCCAGCTCACCAGGGACAGGGGCGGTTCAGCCCCAGCATTTT.

This clone was recorded many times. The V gene is TRBV9, the J gene TRBJ2-7, with no clear D. V lost 0 bases and J lost 3, with 10 bases in between. The CDR3 runs 14 residues. The germline CDR1 and CDR2 sequences are SGDLS and YYNGEE. The CDR3, as DNA: TGTGCCAGCAGCGTAGCTCTGCAAGACTACGAGCAGTACTTC. Amino acid sequence: CASSVALQDYEQYF. The variable domain in full, completed from reference TRBV9 and TRBJ2-7, reads DSGVTQTPKHLITATGQRVTLRCSPRSGDLSVYWYQQSLDQGLQFLIQYYNGEERAKGNILERFSAQQFPDLHSELNLSSLELGDSALYFCASSVALQDYEQYFGPGTRLTVT.

This clone was seen only a few times. V is TRBV28 and J is TRBJ2-7, with 7 nucleotides matching TRBD2. From germline, CDR1 is MDHEN and CDR2 SYDVKM. This CDR3 has 13 amino acids. Trimming removed 9 bases from V and 4 bases from J; junction bases left unmatched: 9. In DNA form, the CDR3 reads TGTGCCAGTACAGCGGGATTTTATTACGAGCAGTACTTC. It encodes CASTAGFYYEQYF.

This clone has only a few counts. The chain joins TRBV14 to TRBJ1-4; maybe TRBD1 (6 bases). V was trimmed by 3 bases and J by 3 bases, leaving 14 bases between them. The germline gives CDR1 SGHDN, CDR2 FVKESK. The CDR3 has 16 amino acids. CDR3 protein: CASSQARQAANEKLFF. DNA for the CDR3: TGTGCCAGCAGCCAGGCGAGACAGGCGGCTAATGAAAAACTGTTTTTT.

This clone was found a few times. The rearrangement joins TRBV29-1 to TRBJ2-7; 8 bases align to TRBD1. The germline gives CDR1 SQVTM, CDR2 ANQGSEA. The CDR3 is made up of 12 amino acids. V shed 4 bases, J shed 4 bases, and the junction held 3 bases outside the gene matches. CDR3 bases: TGCAGCGTTGGCAGGGGGCCATACGAGCAGTACTTC. Translation gives CSVGRGPYEQYF.